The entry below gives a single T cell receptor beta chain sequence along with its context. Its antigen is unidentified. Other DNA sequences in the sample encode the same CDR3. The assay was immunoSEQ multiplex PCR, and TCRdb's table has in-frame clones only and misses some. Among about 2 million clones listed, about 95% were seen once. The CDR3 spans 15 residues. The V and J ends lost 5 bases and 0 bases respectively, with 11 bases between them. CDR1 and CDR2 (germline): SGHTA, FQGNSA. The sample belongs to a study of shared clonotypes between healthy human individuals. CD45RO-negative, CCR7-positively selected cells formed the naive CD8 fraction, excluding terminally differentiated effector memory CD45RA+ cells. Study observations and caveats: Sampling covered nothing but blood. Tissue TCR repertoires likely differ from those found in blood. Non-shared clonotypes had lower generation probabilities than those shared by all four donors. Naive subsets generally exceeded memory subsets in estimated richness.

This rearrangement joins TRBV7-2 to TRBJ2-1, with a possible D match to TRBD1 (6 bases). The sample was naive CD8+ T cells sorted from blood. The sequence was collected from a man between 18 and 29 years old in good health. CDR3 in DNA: TGTGCCAGCAGCCCCAGGGGCGGCTCCTACAATGAGCAGTTCTTC. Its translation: CASSPRGGSYNEQFF.